These 20 T cell receptor delta chains originate from one sample sequenced in a study of gamma-delta T cells after stem cell transplantation. TCRdb re-called the RT-PCR reads using CATT. The profile covers some 600 delta-chain clones, with 20% to 25% appearing a single time and under 50% taken by the ten largest. Sequencing was performed on gamma-delta T cells. The receptors here all came from a human donor. It is not recorded whose cells these are; they may come from a transplant donor.

V usage is TRDV2 and J usage is TRDJ1; 13 bases line up with TRDD3. The junction had 13 bases not matched to a gene; V was cut back by 0 bases and J by 4 bases. Looked up from germline, CDR1 is GEAIGNYY and CDR2 is EKD. This CDR3 contains 19 residues. The CDR3 DNA sequence: TGTGCCTGTGACACCATAACCGGAGGACTGGGGGATACGAACGATAAACTCATCTTT. Protein: CACDTITGGLGDTNDKLIF.

This clone counts as large (0.1 to 1%). The chain combines TRDV2 with TRDJ1; weak D call: TRDD2 (6 bases). CDR3 length equals 20 residues. Germline CDR1 reads GEAIGNYY; CDR2 reads EKD. V lost 3 bases to trimming and J lost 0 bases, with 28 bases between them. The CDR3: CACDPTPTSDQLRYTDKLIF. Written as DNA, the CDR3 is TGTGCCTGTGACCCTACTCCTACTTCCGACCAACTGAGGTACACCGATAAACTCATCTTT.

With respect to this clone: This may be a read error, as it is one base from a much larger clone. Different DNA sequences within this sample yield the same CDR3. The V gene is TRDV2, the J gene TRDJ1; 10 nucleotides align to TRDD3. Germline V gene sequence: CDR1 GEAIGNYY, CDR2 EKD. The CDR3 has 16 amino acids. The CDR3 nucleotides are TGTGCCTGTGACACCCTGGGGGATAGCCTACAGGATAAGCTCATCTTT. It is translated as CACDTLGDSLQDKLIF.

The chain uses TRDV2 and TRDJ1, with 8 bases aligning to TRDD3. J was trimmed by 4 bases and V by 1 base; bases with no gene match: 13. CDR3 length: 17 residues. Germline V gene data show CDR1 as GEAIGNYY and CDR2 as EKD. Here the CDR3 DNA reads TGTGCCTGTGACACACTGGGGGGCCGAACCGTTGACGATAAACTCATCTTT. Protein product: CACDTLGGRTVDDKLIF.

A note on this clone: A far larger clone is one nucleotide away, so this likely arose from a read error. Other DNA variants within this sample encode the same CDR3. V and J are TRDV2 and TRDJ1, with TRDD3 matching 10 bases. The CDR3 totals 16 residues. The trim removed 3 bases at V and 5 bases at J, leaving 11 bases unmatched. Germline CDR1 reads GEAIGNYY; CDR2 reads EKD. CDR3 residues: CACDPLGDSSGDKLIF. The CDR3 nucleotides read TGTGCCTGTGACCCCCTGGGGGATAGTTCCGGGGATAAACTCATCTTT.

Sample share makes this clone medium-sized. A read error may be the cause here, since a much bigger clone is one base away. This specimen includes other DNA sequences encoding the same CDR3. The J gene is TRDJ2, the V gene TRDV1; a weak D match, TRDD3 (6 bases). Germline assignment: CDR1 TSWWSYY and CDR2 QGS. CDR3 length: 18 amino acids. CDR3 in DNA: TGTGCTCTTGGGGAATCCTGGGGCAACTGGGTAAGGACAGCGCAACTCTTCTTT. This translates into CALGESWGNWVRTAQLFF.

In this sample, this clone turned up once. The chain combines TRDV2 with TRDJ1, with D maybe TRDD3 (6 bases). Germline values: CDR1 GEAIGNYY, CDR2 EKD. With 4 bases removed from V and 3 bases from J, the gap between germline ends came to 17 bases. The CDR3 sequence is 15 residues long. The CDR3 reads CACDSLTGKSDKLIF. The CDR3 DNA is TGTGCCTGTGATTCCCTTACTGGGAAGTCCGATAAACTCATCTTT.

By share, this clone counts as large. Sequence at one end of the junction differs from germline and may be a read error. The sample has other DNA sequences that encode this CDR3 too. J is TRDJ1 and V is TRDV2; D gene unclear. CDR1 and CDR2 (germline): GEAIGNYY, EKD. The CDR3 runs 13 residues. The CDR3 spells CACDTELTDKLIF. CDR3 nucleotide sequence: TGCGCCTGTGACACCGAGCTCACCGATAAACTCATCTTT.

This clone is classed as large (0.1 to 1%). V gene TRDV2 combines with J gene TRDJ1; 9 bases fit TRDD3. J was trimmed by 0 bases and V by 1 base; bases with no gene match: 14. The CDR3 is made up of 19 amino acids. Germline V gives CDR1 GEAIGNYY, CDR2 EKD. The CDR3 spells CACDTVIRTGGGYTDKLIF. The CDR3 nucleotides are TGTGCCTGTGACACGGTTATTAGAACTGGGGGAGGGTACACCGATAAACTCATCTTT.

Within the sample, this clone is hyperexpanded. Additional DNA sequences in this sample encode the identical CDR3. The chain couples TRDV1 to TRDJ1; a possible D gene is TRDD3 (6 bases). CDR1 is TSWWSYY and CDR2 is QGS in the germline V gene. The CDR3 covers 25 residues. Between the trimmed V and J ends, which lost 5 bases and 0 bases, there was a span of 43 bases. CDR3 sequence reads: CALGSSPESWGVISWIFSYTDKLIF. The CDR3 DNA reads TGTGCTCTTGGGTCATCACCCGAGAGCTGGGGCGTCATATCCTGGATCTTCTCGTACACCGATAAACTCATCTTT.

With respect to this clone: This likely stems from a read error, as it lies one base from a far larger clone. Other DNA variants within this sample encode the same CDR3. This chain joins TRDV2 and TRDJ3; TRDD3 agrees at 12 bases. The CDR3 is 23 residues long. Germline V gives CDR1 GEAIGNYY, CDR2 EKD. CDR3 region: CACDTAFAGGYVEAHRDTRQMFF. CDR3 nucleotide sequence: TGCGCCTGTGACACCGCGTTTGCTGGGGGATACGTTGAGGCGCACCGGGACACCCGACAGATGTTTTTC.

This clone occurred a few times. This DNA's translation and the protein TCRdb lists, from a much larger clone, do not match at residue 9, likely due to a read error; the protein shown is translated from the DNA. The chain carries TRDV1 and TRDJ1; 10 positions match TRDD3. Germline V gene sequence: CDR1 TSWWSYY, CDR2 QGS. Losses at the gene ends were 5 bases for V and 0 bases for J; bases not matched to a gene: 21. The CDR3 has 21 amino acids. This chain's CDR3 is CALGPPLAKIGTGGYTDKLIF. The CDR3 DNA sequence: TGTGCTCTTGGGCCCCCTTTGGCCAAAATTGGTACTGGGGGATACACCGATAAACTCATCTTT.

Comment on this clone: TCRdb attributes to this sequence the protein of a much larger clone, which differs from the DNA translation at residue 13; a read error is likely, and the protein displayed is translated from the DNA. The V and J genes are TRDV2 and TRDJ1; 11 nucleotides agree with TRDD3. After removal of 0 bases from V and 3 bases from J, the junction contained 14 bases not matched to a gene. Germline V lookup: CDR1 GEAIGNYY, CDR2 EKD. The CDR3 sequence is 19 residues long. The CDR3 spells CACDTVALLGDMGADKLIF. The CDR3 bases are TGTGCCTGTGACACCGTAGCCCTACTGGGGGATATGGGAGCCGATAAACTCATCTTT.

In the case of this clone: This DNA translates differently at residue 11 from the TCRdb protein, which is that of a much larger clone; a read error is likely, and the protein shown is the DNA's own translation. CDR3 sequence reads: CACDKVGDTGNYKLIF. As DNA, the CDR3 is TGTGCCTGTGACAAGGTGGGGGATACAGGGAACTATAAACTCATCTTT. This rearrangement joins TRDV2 to TRDJ1; 10 bases are shared with TRDD3. This CDR3 comprises 16 residues. Germline V CDR1 and CDR2: GEAIGNYY, EKD. The J segment lost 6 bases and the V segment lost 2 bases, leaving 11 bases of the junction unmatched.

With regard to this clone: A read error likely explains why the TCRdb protein, taken from a much larger clone, differs from this DNA's translation at residue 3; the protein shown is translated from the DNA. This chain connects TRDV2 to TRDJ1, with 10 bases fitting TRDD3. Per the germline V gene, CDR1 is GEAIGNYY and CDR2 is EKD. The CDR3 extends over 16 amino acids. DNA for the CDR3: TGTGCCTCTGACCCCCTGGGGGATAAGGGCACCGATAAACTCATCTTT. Translation gives CASDPLGDKGTDKLIF.

A note on this clone: This could be a read error, since a much larger clone is one nucleotide away. V gene TRDV2 combines with J gene TRDJ1, with TRDD3 matching over 8 bases. There are 23 residues in the CDR3. After removal of 1 base from V and 0 bases from J, the junction contained 27 bases not matched to a gene. Germline-derived CDR1 and CDR2 are GEAIGNYY and EKD. The CDR3 here is CACDTVLASHLRTGGLYTDKLIF. CDR3 sequence (DNA): TGTGCCTGTGACACGGTTCTAGCCTCTCACCTAAGGACTGGGGGGTTATACACCGATAAACTCATCTTT.

Remarks on this clone: A far more abundant clone sits one base away, making this likely a read error. The CDR3 bases are TGTGCCTGTGACACCGCGTTTGCTGGGGGATACGTTGAGGCGTACCGGGACACCCGACAGATGTTTTTC. Its protein product is CACDTAFAGGYVEAYRDTRQMFF. The J gene is TRDJ3, the V gene TRDV2; TRDD3 aligns across 12 bases. V was pared by 0 bases and J by 5 bases, with 19 bases of the junction left unmatched. The CDR3 loop spans 23 amino acids. CDR1 and CDR2 (germline): GEAIGNYY, EKD.

With regard to this clone: Since a far larger clone is one base different, this is likely a read error. At the DNA level, this CDR3 is encoded by other sequences in the same sample as well. The V and J genes are TRDV3 and TRDJ1; the D is unclear. Germline V gene sequence: CDR1 TVYSNPD, CDR2 GDNSRS (reference sequence). This CDR3 region has 18 residues. CDR3 nucleotide sequence: TGCGCCTTTAACTCCCCCGAATTACTCCCGCAGTACACCGATAAACTCATCTTT. Its protein is CAFNSPELLPQYTDKLIF.

This clone is hyperexpanded in the sample. Other DNA sequences of this sample code for an identical CDR3. V is TRDV3 and J is TRDJ1; D gene unclear. Trimming took off 1 base at V and 0 bases at J, with 24 bases between the two ends. CDR3 size: 18 residues. Germline lookup yields CDR1 TVYSNPD and CDR2 GDNSRS (reference sequence). The CDR3 loop is CAFNSPELLPQYTDKLIF. CDR3 nucleotides: TGTGCCTTTAACTCCCCCGAATTACTCCCGCAGTACACCGATAAACTCATCTTT.

In regard to this clone: The mismatch at residue 13 between this DNA's translation and the TCRdb protein of a much larger clone likely reflects a read error; the protein shown is translated from the DNA. This chain joins TRDV1 and TRDJ1, with D maybe TRDD3 (5 bases). The CDR3 consists of 14 residues. From germline, CDR1 is TSWWSYY and CDR2 QGS. Here the CDR3 DNA reads TGTGCTCTTGGACGAGGGATCCCTCACCTTAAACTCACCTTT. This encodes CALGRGIPHLKLTF.